The 14 T cell receptor beta chains below all came from one sample that was sequenced in a study of blood T cells in healthy people across ages. Primed by a sample-barcoded 5' primer and a J-beta primer mix, a second PCR proceeded for about 7 to 11 cycles. TCRdb reanalysed the 5' RACE reads using MiXCR and keeps one entry per CDR3 protein. This table holds under 1,000,000 distinct CDR3 sequences, less than 60% found once. Sequenced sample: blood. All receptors come from a man older than 75 in good health.

This chain uses TRBV20-1 with TRBJ1-2; 8 positions agree with TRBD1. This CDR3 region has 19 residues. Germline CDR1 and CDR2: DFQATT and SNEGSKA (reference sequence). J was trimmed by 4 bases and V by 0 bases; bases with no gene match: 19. The CDR3 region has the DNA TGCAGTGCTAGAGATTTGGGTGGTTCAGGACAGGGTAATCGCTATGGCTACACCTTC. This codes for CSARDLGGSGQGNRYGYTF.

Written as DNA, the CDR3 is TGTGCCAGCAGTTACTCGAACTCAGGGGACTACGAGCAGTACTTC. It codes for CASSYSNSGDYEQYF. This chain uses TRBV6-6 with TRBJ2-7, with a weak D call TRBD1 (6 bases). The germline V and J ends were trimmed by 0 bases and 3 bases, with 12 bases remaining between them. The germline V gene has CDR1 MNHNY and CDR2 SVGAGI (reference sequence). CDR3 length equals 15 residues.

J is TRBJ2-6 and V is TRBV5-1; D unresolved. The V gene lost 0 bases and the J gene lost 10 bases, with 8 bases spanning the gap. The CDR3 contains 13 residues. From germline, CDR1 is SGHRS and CDR2 YFSETQ. The CDR3 DNA reads TGCGCCAGCAGCTTGGATCCCGGTAACGTCCTGACTTTC. It is translated as CASSLDPGNVLTF.

The V and J genes are TRBV24-1 and TRBJ2-1, with TRBD2 matching 9 bases. V lost 5 bases to trimming and J lost 4 bases; unmatched junction nucleotides: 5. Germline assignment: CDR1 KGHDR and CDR2 SFDVKD. The CDR3 is made up of 15 amino acids. The CDR3 nucleotides read TGTGCCACCAGTGCGCTAGCGGGACTTTACAATGAGCAGTTCTTC. This encodes CATSALAGLYNEQFF.

In its sample, this clonotype was seen many times. This chain links TRBV5-1 with TRBJ2-1, with D maybe TRBD1 (5 bases). CDR1 SGHRS and CDR2 YFSETQ come from the germline V gene. The CDR3 is 13 residues long. V dropped 3 bases and J dropped 7 bases, with 11 bases sitting between them. The CDR3 is CASSSTALNEQFF. In DNA, the CDR3 is TGCGCCAGCAGCTCGACAGCATTGAATGAGCAGTTCTTC. Variable domain in full (rest from reference TRBV5-1 and TRBJ2-1): KAGVTQTPRYLIKTRGQQVTLSCSPISGHRSVSWYQQTPGQGLQFLFEYFSETQRNKGNFPGRFSGRQFSNSRSEMNVSTLELGDSALYLCASSSTALNEQFFGPGTRLTVL.

The chain is built from TRBV4-1 and TRBJ2-7; 12 positions match TRBD1. The V segment lost 4 bases and the J segment 1 base; nucleotides outside the gene matches: 8. Per the germline V gene, CDR1 is MGHRA and CDR2 is YSYEKL. The CDR3 contains 17 residues. The chain's CDR3 is CASSPLGTGGPSYEQYF. CDR3 DNA: TGCGCCAGCAGCCCTCTCGGGACAGGGGGCCCTTCCTACGAGCAGTACTTC.

This clonotype was found a few times. The rearrangement links TRBV6-2 or TRBV6-3 to TRBJ2-7; TRBD2 agrees at 11 bases. CDR3 length: 16 residues. Germline V gene lookup returns CDR1 MNHEY and CDR2 SVGEGT. J lost 3 bases, V lost 5 bases, and 9 bases had no gene match. CDR3 sequence: CASSNQTSGNVYEQYF. CDR3 in DNA: TGTGCCAGCAGTAACCAGACTAGCGGGAATGTCTACGAGCAGTACTTC.

About this clonotype itself: This could be a read error, since a much larger clone is one nucleotide away. The V call is TRBV7-8, the J call TRBJ2-5; D gene ambiguous. V was trimmed by 11 bases and J by 11 bases, leaving 30 bases between them. The germline V gene encodes CDR1 SGHVS and CDR2 FQNEAQ. This CDR3 has 15 amino acids. The CDR3 nucleotides are TGTGCCGGCACCCCCGATCAAGGGTACTCGGGTGAGCAGTACTTC. It specifies CAGTPDQGYSGEQYF.

The J gene is TRBJ1-1, the V gene TRBV10-3; unclear D gene. In germline, CDR1 is ENHRY, CDR2 SYGVKD. This CDR3 region has 16 residues. V was trimmed by 7 bases and J by 0 bases, leaving 18 bases between them. In DNA, the CDR3 is TGTGCCATCAAACCGAACATTGTAGGAGTGAACACTGAAGCTTTCTTT. This codes for CAIKPNIVGVNTEAFF.

This rearrangement joins TRBV7-3 to TRBJ2-3, with D uncertain. Germline CDR1 and CDR2: SGHTA and FQGTGA. Trimming pared 5 bases from V and 0 bases from J, leaving 15 bases between. The CDR3 is 16 residues long. The CDR3 is CASSAVGRPSTDTQYF. The CDR3 bases are TGTGCCAGCAGCGCGGTCGGGCGGCCCAGCACAGATACGCAGTATTTT.

CDR3 in amino acids: CSARQGSQVNEQFF. The CDR3 DNA reads as TGCAGTGCAAGACAGGGATCTCAAGTCAATGAGCAGTTCTTC. This sequence joins TRBV20-1 and TRBJ2-1, with TRBD1 matching over 7 bases. The germline V gene has CDR1 DFQATT and CDR2 SNEGSKA (reference sequence). The V and J ends lost 6 bases and 6 bases, in that order; junction bases with no gene match: 11. CDR3 size: 14 residues.

This clonotype was seen a single time. The chain uses TRBV12-3 or TRBV12-4 and TRBJ2-7; a possible D gene is TRBD2 (5 bases). V shed 6 bases and J shed 5 bases, with 17 bases lying between them. CDR3 length: 14 amino acids. The CDR3 loop is CASSDLKKRDEQYF. Here the CDR3 DNA reads TGTGCCAGCAGCGACCTTAAAAAGAGGGACGAGCAGTACTTC.

Worth noting for this clonotype: Given a much more abundant clone one base away, this may be a read error. The genes are TRBV12-3 or TRBV12-4 and TRBJ2-3; a weak D match, TRBD1 (6 bases). The CDR3 extends over 14 amino acids. Deletions cut 10 bases from V and 0 bases from J, with 14 bases between. The CDR3 reads CANCGGSSTDTQYF. In nucleotides, the CDR3 is TGTGCCAACTGTGGGGGCAGCAGCACAGATACGCAGTATTTT.

The sample holds a few counts of this clonotype. The chain has TRBV20-1 and TRBJ2-7, with TRBD1 matching 8 bases. Looked up from germline, CDR1 is DFQATT and CDR2 is SNEGSKA (reference sequence). After removal of 3 bases from V and 0 bases from J, the junction contained 7 bases not matched to a gene. The CDR3 length is 15 residues. The CDR3 spells CSASPRDRFSYEQYF. The CDR3 nucleotides read TGCAGTGCTAGTCCCCGGGACAGGTTCTCCTACGAGCAGTACTTC.